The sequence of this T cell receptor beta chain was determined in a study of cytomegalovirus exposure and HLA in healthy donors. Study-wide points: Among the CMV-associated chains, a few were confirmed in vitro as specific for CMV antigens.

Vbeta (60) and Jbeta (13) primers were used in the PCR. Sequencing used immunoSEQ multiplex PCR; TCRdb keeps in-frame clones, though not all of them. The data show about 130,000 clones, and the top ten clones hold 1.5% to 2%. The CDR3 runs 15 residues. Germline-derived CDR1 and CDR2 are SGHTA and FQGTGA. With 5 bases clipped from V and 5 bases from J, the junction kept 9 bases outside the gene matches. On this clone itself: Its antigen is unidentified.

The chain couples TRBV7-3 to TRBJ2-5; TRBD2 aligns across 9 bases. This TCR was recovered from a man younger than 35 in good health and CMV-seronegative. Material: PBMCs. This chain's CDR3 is CASSPSPSGVETQYF. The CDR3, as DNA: TGTGCCAGCAGCCCTAGTCCTAGCGGGGTGGAGACCCAGTACTTC.